Listed below are T cell receptor beta chains from one sample, sequenced in a study of blood T cell repertoires in COVID-19. Sequencing was performed with immunoSEQ multiplex PCR; in TCRdb, only in-frame clones are kept and a portion is missing. This table has under 400,000 clones, roughly 88% appearing once. Sequencing was performed on peripheral blood. The receptors here all came from a woman aged 25 to 39 with COVID-19, enrolled during active disease. The conserved cysteine and the conserved F or W are not part of the CDR3 here. A D gene is named only where the DNA matches it firmly.

V | D | CDR3
TRBV5-4 | TRBD1 | ASSRDRGETQY
TRBV24-1 | TRBD1 | ATSDQDREVGYT
TRBV10-2 | TRBD1 | ASRGQGEAF
TRBV7-8 | TRBD1 | ASSSGTGPIAGYT
TRBV7-7 | - | ASSTGRGTQETQY
TRBV5-1 | - | ASSLLNEKLF
TRBV28 | TRBD1 | ASSFPGGAGGYT
TRBV11-1 | - | ASSPAPGRPQH
TRBV7-6 | - | ASSSAGARNTEAF
TRBV13 | TRBD1 | ASSLEGQGTPNYGYT
TRBV5-1 | - | ARSWGGTSPNEQF
TRBV5-1 | TRBD1 | ASSLEGGAGEKLF
TRBV5-1 | - | ASSLAGESNSPLH
TRBV3-1/TRBV3-2 | - | ASSQDSRRYQETQY
TRBV15 | TRBD2 | ATSRVRSGGPEQF
TRBV6-2/TRBV6-3 | TRBD2 | ASSSSRIAGDTSYNEQF
TRBV19 | TRBD2 | ASRQSSGLQETQY
TRBV13 | TRBD1 | ASSLGGTAYGYT
TRBV11-1 | - | ASSVDRDTLGGYT
TRBV6-1 | - | ASSSATTQETQY
TRBV19 | - | ASSIGVGEIFSPLH
TRBV7-9 | - | ASSNVQANYGYT
TRBV11-2 | - | ASSLAFKTVSYNEQF
TRBV19 | TRBD1 | ASSIRTRQGVRQPQH
TRBV5-4 | TRBD1 | ASSYDRDYGYT
TRBV6-2/TRBV6-3 | - | ASTPSGRSNYGYT
TRBV2 | - | ASSSVRDTGELF
TRBV7-9 | - | ASSQNGAPRTGELF